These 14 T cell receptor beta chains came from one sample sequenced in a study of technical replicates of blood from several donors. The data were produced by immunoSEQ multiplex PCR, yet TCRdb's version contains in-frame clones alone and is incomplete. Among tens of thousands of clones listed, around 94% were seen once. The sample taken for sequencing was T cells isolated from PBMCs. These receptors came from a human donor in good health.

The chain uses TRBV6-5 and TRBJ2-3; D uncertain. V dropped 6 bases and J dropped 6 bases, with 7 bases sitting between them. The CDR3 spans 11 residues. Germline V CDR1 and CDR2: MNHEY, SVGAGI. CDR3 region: CASRSSDTQYF. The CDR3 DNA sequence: TGTGCCAGCAGGTCTTCGGATACGCAGTATTTT.

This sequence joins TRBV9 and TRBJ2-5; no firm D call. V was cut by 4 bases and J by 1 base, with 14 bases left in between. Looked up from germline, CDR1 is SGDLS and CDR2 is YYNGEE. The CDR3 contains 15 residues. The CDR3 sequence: CASSPRVRPQETQYF. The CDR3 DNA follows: TGTGCCAGCAGCCCCCGAGTCCGTCCCCAAGAGACCCAGTACTTC.

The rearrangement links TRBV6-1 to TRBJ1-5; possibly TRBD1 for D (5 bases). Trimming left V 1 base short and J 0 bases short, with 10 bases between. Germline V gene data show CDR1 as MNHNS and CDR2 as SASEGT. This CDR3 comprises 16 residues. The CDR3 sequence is CASSEGAGGSNQPQHF. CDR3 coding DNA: TGTGCCAGCAGTGAAGGAGCGGGGGGTAGCAATCAGCCCCAGCATTTT.

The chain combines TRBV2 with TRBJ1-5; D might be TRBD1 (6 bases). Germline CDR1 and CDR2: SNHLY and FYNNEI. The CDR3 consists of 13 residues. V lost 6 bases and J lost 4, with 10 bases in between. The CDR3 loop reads CASSAGANQPQHF. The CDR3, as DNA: TGTGCCAGCAGCGCGGGGGCAAATCAGCCCCAGCATTTT. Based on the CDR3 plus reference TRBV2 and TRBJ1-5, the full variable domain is EPEVTQTPSHQVTQMGQEVILRCVPISNHLYFYWYRQILGQKVEFLVSFYNNEISEKSEIFDDQFSVERPDGSNFTLKIRSTKLEDSAMYFCASSAGANQPQHFGDGTRLSIL.

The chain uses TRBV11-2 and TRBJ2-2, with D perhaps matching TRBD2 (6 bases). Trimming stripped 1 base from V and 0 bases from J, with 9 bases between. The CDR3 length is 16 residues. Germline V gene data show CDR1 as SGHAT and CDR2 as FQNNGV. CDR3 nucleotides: TGTGCCAGCAGCTTAGTACCTAGCGCGAACACCGGGGAGCTGTTTTTT. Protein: CASSLVPSANTGELFF.

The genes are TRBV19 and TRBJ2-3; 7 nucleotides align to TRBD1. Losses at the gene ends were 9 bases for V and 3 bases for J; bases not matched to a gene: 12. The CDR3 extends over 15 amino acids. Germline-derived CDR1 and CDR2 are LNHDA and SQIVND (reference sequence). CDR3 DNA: TGTGCCAGCACTACAAAGGGACAGCTGACAGATACGCAGTATTTT. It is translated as CASTTKGQLTDTQYF.

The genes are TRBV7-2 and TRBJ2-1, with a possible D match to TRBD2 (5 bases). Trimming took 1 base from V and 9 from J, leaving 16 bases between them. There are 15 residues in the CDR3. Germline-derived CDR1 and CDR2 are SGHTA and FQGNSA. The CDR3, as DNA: TGTGCCAGCAGCTTAGATTTAGTAGCGAGCGGTGAGCAGTTCTTC. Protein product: CASSLDLVASGEQFF.

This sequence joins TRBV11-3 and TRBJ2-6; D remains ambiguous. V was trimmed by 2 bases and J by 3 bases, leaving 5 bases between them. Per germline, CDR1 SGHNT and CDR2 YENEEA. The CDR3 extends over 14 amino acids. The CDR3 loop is CASSLTGGANVLTF. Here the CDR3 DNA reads TGTGCCAGCAGCTTAACTGGTGGGGCCAACGTCCTGACTTTC.

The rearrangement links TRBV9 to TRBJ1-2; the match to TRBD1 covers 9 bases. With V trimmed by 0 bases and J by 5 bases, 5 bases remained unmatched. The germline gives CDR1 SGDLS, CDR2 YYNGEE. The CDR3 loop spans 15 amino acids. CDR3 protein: CASSVGDRGDYGYTF. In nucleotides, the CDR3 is TGTGCCAGCAGCGTAGGAGACAGGGGGGATTATGGCTACACCTTC.

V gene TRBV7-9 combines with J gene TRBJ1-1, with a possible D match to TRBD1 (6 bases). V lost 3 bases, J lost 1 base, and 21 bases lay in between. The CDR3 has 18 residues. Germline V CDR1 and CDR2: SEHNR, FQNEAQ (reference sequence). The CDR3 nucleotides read TGTGCCAGCAGCTTGAAGTTGCAGGGGACGTTTACGAACACTGAAGCTTTCTTT. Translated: CASSLKLQGTFTNTEAFF. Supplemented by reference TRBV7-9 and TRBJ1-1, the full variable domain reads DTGVSQNPRHKITKRGQNVTFRCDPISEHNRLYWYRQTLGQGPEFLTYFQNEAQLEKSRLLSDRFSAERPKGSFSTLEIQRTEQGDSAMYLCASSLKLQGTFTNTEAFFGQGTRLTVV.

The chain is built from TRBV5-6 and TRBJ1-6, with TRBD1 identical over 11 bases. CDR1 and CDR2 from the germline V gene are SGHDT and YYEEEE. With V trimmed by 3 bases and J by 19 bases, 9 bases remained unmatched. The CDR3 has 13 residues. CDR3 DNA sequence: TGTGCCAGCAGCTCTGGACAGGGGGCCAATATTCACTTT. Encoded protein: CASSSGQGANIHF.

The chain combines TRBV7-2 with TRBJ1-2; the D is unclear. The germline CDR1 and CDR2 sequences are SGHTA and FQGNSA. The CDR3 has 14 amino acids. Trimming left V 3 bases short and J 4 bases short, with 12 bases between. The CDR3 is CASSFYSQVYGYTF. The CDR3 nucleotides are TGTGCCAGCAGCTTTTATTCTCAGGTCTATGGCTACACCTTC.

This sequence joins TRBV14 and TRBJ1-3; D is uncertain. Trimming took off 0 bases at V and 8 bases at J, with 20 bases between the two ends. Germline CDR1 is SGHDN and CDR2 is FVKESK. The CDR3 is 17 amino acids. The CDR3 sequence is CASSQDLGWIRPDTIYF. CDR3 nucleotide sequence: TGTGCCAGCAGCCAAGATTTGGGTTGGATCAGGCCGGACACCATATATTTT.

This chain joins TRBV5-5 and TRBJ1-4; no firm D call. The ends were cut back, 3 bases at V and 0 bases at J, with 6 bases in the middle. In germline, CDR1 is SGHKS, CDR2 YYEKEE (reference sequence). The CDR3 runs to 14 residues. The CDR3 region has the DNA TGTGCCAGCAGCTCTTACTCAACTAATGAAAAACTGTTTTTT. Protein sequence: CASSSYSTNEKLFF.